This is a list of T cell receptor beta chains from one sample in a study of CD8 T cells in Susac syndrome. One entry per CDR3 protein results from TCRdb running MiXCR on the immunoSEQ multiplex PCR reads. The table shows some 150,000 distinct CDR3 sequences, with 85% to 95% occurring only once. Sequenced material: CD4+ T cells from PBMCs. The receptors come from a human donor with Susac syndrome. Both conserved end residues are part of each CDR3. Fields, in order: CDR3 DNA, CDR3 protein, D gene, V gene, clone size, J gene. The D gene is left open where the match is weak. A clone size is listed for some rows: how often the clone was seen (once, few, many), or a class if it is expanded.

CDR3 DNA: TGCGCCAGCAGCCAAGTGAGAGGACTAGCGGGGGCTAGCTCCTACAATGAGCAGTTCTTC
CDR3 protein: CASSQVRGLAGASSYNEQFF
D gene: TRBD2
V gene: TRBV4-3
clone size: NA
J gene: TRBJ2-1

CDR3 DNA: TGTGCCAGCAGTTCCAGGACGGTTAACTCCGGCTACACCTTC
CDR3 protein: CASSSRTVNSGYTF
D gene: NA
V gene: TRBV12-3/TRBV12-4
clone size: NA
J gene: TRBJ1-2

CDR3 DNA: TGTGCCAGCAGCGGGACAGGGCGCACAGATACGCAGTATTTT
CDR3 protein: CASSGTGRTDTQYF
D gene: TRBD1
V gene: TRBV7-3
clone size: NA
J gene: TRBJ2-3

CDR3 DNA: TGTGCCAGCAGCTTGGCAATATTGACAGCGAGCTACAATGAGCAGTTCTTC
CDR3 protein: CASSLAILTASYNEQFF
D gene: NA
V gene: TRBV5-6
clone size: NA
J gene: TRBJ2-1

CDR3 DNA: TGTGCCAGCAGCCAAGATGCGGGAAACACCATATATTTT
CDR3 protein: CASSQDAGNTIYF
D gene: NA
V gene: TRBV4-2
clone size: NA
J gene: TRBJ1-3

CDR3 DNA: TGTGCCAGCAGCCCGGGGGAAGCGGATACGCAGTATTTT
CDR3 protein: CASSPGEADTQYF
D gene: NA
V gene: TRBV3-1
clone size: NA
J gene: TRBJ2-3

CDR3 DNA: TGTGCCAGCAGACCCGGACAGAATTATAGCAATCAGCCCCAGCATTTT
CDR3 protein: CASRPGQNYSNQPQHF
D gene: NA
V gene: TRBV6-8
clone size: once
J gene: TRBJ1-5

CDR3 DNA: TGTGCCAGCAGTTTTTACGACGGTCCCTACGAGCAGTACTTC
CDR3 protein: CASSFYDGPYEQYF
D gene: NA
V gene: TRBV12-3/TRBV12-4
clone size: NA
J gene: TRBJ2-7

CDR3 DNA: TGCAGTGCTAGAGCGGACAGGTTGGGCTATGGCTACACCTTC
CDR3 protein: CSARADRLGYGYTF
D gene: TRBD1
V gene: TRBV20-1
clone size: NA
J gene: TRBJ1-2

CDR3 DNA: TGTGCCAGCAGTGAAGGGGTGGCAGGCTATAATGAAAAACTGTTTTTT
CDR3 protein: CASSEGVAGYNEKLFF
D gene: NA
V gene: TRBV25-1
clone size: NA
J gene: TRBJ1-4

CDR3 DNA: TGCGCCAGCAGTCAATCTTCCAGTGCTCAGCCCCAGCATTTT
CDR3 protein: CASSQSSSAQPQHF
D gene: NA
V gene: TRBV23-1
clone size: NA
J gene: TRBJ1-5

CDR3 DNA: TGCGCCAGCAGCCAAGATCGGAGGCATACGCAGTATTTT
CDR3 protein: CASSQDRRHTQYF
D gene: NA
V gene: TRBV4-1
clone size: NA
J gene: TRBJ2-3

CDR3 DNA: TGTGCCAGCAGGCTGGGTCACGGCACAGATACGCAGTATTTT
CDR3 protein: CASRLGHGTDTQYF
D gene: NA
V gene: TRBV12-3/TRBV12-4
clone size: NA
J gene: TRBJ2-3

CDR3 DNA: TGTGCCTGGCAGGGTCAGAGGGGAGGCTACACCTTC
CDR3 protein: CAWQGQRGGYTF
D gene: NA
V gene: TRBV30
clone size: NA
J gene: TRBJ1-2

CDR3 DNA: TGTGCCAGCAAAAGGGGCAGCGGGGGGGCCCCAGATACGCAGTATTTT
CDR3 protein: CASKRGSGGAPDTQYF
D gene: TRBD2
V gene: TRBV9
clone size: NA
J gene: TRBJ2-3

CDR3 DNA: TGTGCCAGCAGGCGGTGGAGGGGAGGCTCGACGGAGCAATACAATGAGCAGTTCTTC
CDR3 protein: CASRRWRGGSTEQYNEQFF
D gene: NA
V gene: TRBV7-2
clone size: NA
J gene: TRBJ2-1

CDR3 DNA: TGTGCCAGCAGCCGGAGGGGTACCTACGAGCAGTACTTC
CDR3 protein: CASSRRGTYEQYF
D gene: NA
V gene: TRBV3-1
clone size: NA
J gene: TRBJ2-7

CDR3 DNA: TGTGCCAGCAGTGTGGAGGTGTCACCCCTCCACTTT
CDR3 protein: CASSVEVSPLHF
D gene: NA
V gene: TRBV2
clone size: NA
J gene: TRBJ1-6

CDR3 DNA: TGTGCCAGCAGTTACTCGAGACCCGGGCGCCCTGGGGCCAACGTCCTGACTTTC
CDR3 protein: CASSYSRPGRPGANVLTF
D gene: NA
V gene: TRBV6-5
clone size: NA
J gene: TRBJ2-6

CDR3 DNA: TGTGCCAGCAGTTTACAAGCTTCTGGAAACACCATATATTTT
CDR3 protein: CASSLQASGNTIYF
D gene: NA
V gene: TRBV7-9
clone size: NA
J gene: TRBJ1-3

CDR3 DNA: TGCAGCGTTGAGGATGGGGGAGATACGCAGTATTTT
CDR3 protein: CSVEDGGDTQYF
D gene: NA
V gene: TRBV29-1
clone size: NA
J gene: TRBJ2-3

CDR3 DNA: TGTGCCAGCAGACCTGGGACTCTGGAGACCCAGTACTTC
CDR3 protein: CASRPGTLETQYF
D gene: NA
V gene: TRBV28
clone size: NA
J gene: TRBJ2-5

CDR3 DNA: TGCGCCAGCAGCTTGGGACAGAGCTCCTACGAGCAGTACTTC
CDR3 protein: CASSLGQSSYEQYF
D gene: NA
V gene: TRBV5-1
clone size: NA
J gene: TRBJ2-7

CDR3 DNA: TGTGCCAGCAGCTCGGACAGTCGGACGCAGTATTTT
CDR3 protein: CASSSDSRTQYF
D gene: NA
V gene: TRBV5-5
clone size: NA
J gene: TRBJ2-3

CDR3 DNA: TGTGCGGTTGGTGGCAATCAGCCCCAGCATTTT
CDR3 protein: CAVGGNQPQHF
D gene: NA
V gene: TRBV2
clone size: NA
J gene: TRBJ1-5

CDR3 DNA: TGTGCCAGCAGTGAAGTCGGGGGGTTAGCCGGGGAGCTGTTTTTT
CDR3 protein: CASSEVGGLAGELFF
D gene: TRBD2
V gene: TRBV25-1
clone size: NA
J gene: TRBJ2-2

CDR3 DNA: TGTGCCAGCAGCCAAGCTTCGTCCGCGGCAGCTTTCTTT
CDR3 protein: CASSQASSAAAFF
D gene: NA
V gene: TRBV3-1
clone size: NA
J gene: TRBJ1-1

CDR3 DNA: TGTGCCAGCAGTGAATGGGGGGATGAAAAACTGTTTTTT
CDR3 protein: CASSEWGDEKLFF
D gene: NA
V gene: TRBV25-1
clone size: NA
J gene: TRBJ1-4

CDR3 DNA: TGTGCCGGGCAGGGTGACTCCTACGAGCAGTACTTC
CDR3 protein: CAGQGDSYEQYF
D gene: NA
V gene: TRBV30
clone size: NA
J gene: TRBJ2-7

CDR3 DNA: TGCGCCAGCAGCACAGCTAGCGGATCGACCTACAATGAGCAGTTCTTC
CDR3 protein: CASSTASGSTYNEQFF
D gene: TRBD2
V gene: TRBV5-1
clone size: NA
J gene: TRBJ2-1